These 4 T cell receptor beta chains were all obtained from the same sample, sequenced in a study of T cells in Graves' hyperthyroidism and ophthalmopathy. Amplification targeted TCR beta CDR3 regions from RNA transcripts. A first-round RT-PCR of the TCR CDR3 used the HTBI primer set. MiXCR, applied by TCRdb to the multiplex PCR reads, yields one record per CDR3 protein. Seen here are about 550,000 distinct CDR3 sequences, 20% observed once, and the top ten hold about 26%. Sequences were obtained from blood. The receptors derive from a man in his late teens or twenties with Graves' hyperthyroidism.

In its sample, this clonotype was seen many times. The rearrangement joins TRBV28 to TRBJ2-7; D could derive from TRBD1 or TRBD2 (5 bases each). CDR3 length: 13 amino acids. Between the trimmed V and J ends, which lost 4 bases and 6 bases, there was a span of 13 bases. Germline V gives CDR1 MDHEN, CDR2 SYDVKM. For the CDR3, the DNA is TGTGCCAGCAGTTCGGGGACCCCCGGCGAGCAGTACTTC. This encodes CASSSGTPGEQYF. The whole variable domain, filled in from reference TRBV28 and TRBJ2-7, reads DVKVTQSSRYLVKRTGEKVFLECVQDMDHENMFWYRQDPGLGLRLIYFSYDVKMKEKGDIPEGYSVSREKKERFSLILESASTNQTSMYLCASSSGTPGEQYFGPGTRLTVT.

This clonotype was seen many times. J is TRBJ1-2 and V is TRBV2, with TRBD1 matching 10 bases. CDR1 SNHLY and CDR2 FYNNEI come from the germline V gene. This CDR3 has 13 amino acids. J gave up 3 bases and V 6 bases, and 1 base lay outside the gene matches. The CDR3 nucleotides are TGTGCCAGCAGGGACAGGGGGTACTATGGCTACACCTTC. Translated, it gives CASRDRGYYGYTF.

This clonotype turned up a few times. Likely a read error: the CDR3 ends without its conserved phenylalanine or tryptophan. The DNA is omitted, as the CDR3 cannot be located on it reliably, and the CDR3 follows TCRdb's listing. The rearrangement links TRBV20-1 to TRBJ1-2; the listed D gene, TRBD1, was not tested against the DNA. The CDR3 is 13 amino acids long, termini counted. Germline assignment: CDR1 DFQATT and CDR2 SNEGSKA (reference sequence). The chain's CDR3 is CSAIRQGVGGYSV.

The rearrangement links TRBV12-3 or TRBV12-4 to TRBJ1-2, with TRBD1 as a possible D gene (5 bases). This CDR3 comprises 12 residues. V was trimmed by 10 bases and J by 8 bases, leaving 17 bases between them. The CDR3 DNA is TGTGCCAACAGAAGGGACCGTGAAGGCTACACCTTC. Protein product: CANRRDREGYTF.